One and the same sample provided the 24 T cell receptor beta chains below, sequenced in a study of cytomegalovirus exposure and HLA in healthy donors. Repertoires were generated with immunoSEQ multiplex PCR, while TCRdb's copy carries only in-frame clones and drops some. This sample carries more than 110,000 clones, about 90% of them seen once, and the ten largest clones take almost 8%. Input material: PBMCs. The receptors were sampled from a woman between 18 and 29 years old in good health and CMV-seropositive.

V usage is TRBV19 and J usage is TRBJ1-1; D not resolved. The CDR3 extends over 13 amino acids. Germline CDR1 is LNHDA and CDR2 is SQIVND (reference sequence). V lost 9 bases, J lost 2 bases, and 13 bases lay in between. This chain's CDR3 is CASSVRANTEAFF. CDR3 coding DNA: TGTGCCAGCAGTGTGAGAGCCAACACTGAAGCTTTCTTT.

Only one count was recorded for this clone. The chain combines TRBV10-1 with TRBJ2-7; TRBD2 matches at 7 bases. The CDR3 is made up of 15 amino acids. Germline CDR1 and CDR2: WNHNN and SYGVQD (reference sequence). The ends lost 5 bases at V and 2 bases at J; junction bases unmatched: 9. The DNA for the CDR3 is TGCGCCAGCAGTCCGGGGGGACTATCCGCCTACGAGCAGTACTTC. As protein: CASSPGGLSAYEQYF.

The rearrangement joins TRBV18 to TRBJ1-6, with 9 positions matching TRBD1. This CDR3 comprises 15 residues. The trim removed 3 bases at V and 10 bases at J, leaving 7 bases unmatched. The germline gives CDR1 KGHSH, CDR2 LQKENI. CDR3 sequence: CASSPSDRGGSPLHF. CDR3 in DNA: TGTGCCAGCTCACCCTCGGACAGGGGAGGATCACCCCTCCACTTT.

The gene calls are TRBV27 and TRBJ2-3; 7 bases fit TRBD1. Losses at the gene ends were 4 bases for V and 3 bases for J; bases not matched to a gene: 7. The germline gives CDR1 MNHEY, CDR2 SMNVEV (reference sequence). This CDR3 comprises 15 residues. This CDR3 reads CASSSTGWETDTQYF. DNA for the CDR3: TGTGCCAGCAGTTCGACAGGGTGGGAAACAGATACGCAGTATTTT.

This clone was observed once. This chain connects TRBV4-2 to TRBJ2-3; 9 bases map to TRBD2. CDR1 and CDR2 from the germline V gene are LGHNA and YNFKEQ. Trimming at V came to 2 bases and at J to 5 bases, leaving 14 bases not matched to a gene. The CDR3 covers 18 residues. As DNA, the CDR3 is TGTGCCAGCAGCCAAATTGTTGGTGCGGGGGGGTCAATAGATACGCAGTATTTT. Its translation is CASSQIVGAGGSIDTQYF.

The V call is TRBV2, the J call TRBJ2-5, with D perhaps TRBD2 (5 bases). The CDR3 contains 11 residues. The germline V gene encodes CDR1 SNHLY and CDR2 FYNNEI. Trimming pared 8 bases from V and 9 bases from J, leaving 13 bases between. The DNA for the CDR3 is TGTGCCAGCTCAAAGAGCGGAGCCCAGTACTTC. It specifies CASSKSGAQYF.

In nucleotides, the CDR3 is TGTGCCAGCAGCGGGACAGGAGGCAATGAGCAGTTCTTC. This codes for CASSGTGGNEQFF. The rearrangement joins TRBV28 to TRBJ2-1, with 8 bases identical to TRBD1. V trimming: 6 bases; J trimming: 6 bases; junction bases outside the gene matches: 4. Germline V gene lookup returns CDR1 MDHEN and CDR2 SYDVKM. The CDR3 totals 13 residues. The full variable domain, rest sourced from reference TRBV28 and TRBJ2-1, is DVKVTQSSRYLVKRTGEKVFLECVQDMDHENMFWYRQDPGLGLRLIYFSYDVKMKEKGDIPEGYSVSREKKERFSLILESASTNQTSMYLCASSGTGGNEQFFGPGTRLTVL.

The rearrangement links TRBV19 to TRBJ1-2, with a possible D match to TRBD1 (5 bases). CDR1 LNHDA and CDR2 SQIVND come from the germline V gene (reference sequence). This CDR3 has 11 residues. Trimming cost V 7 bases and J 7 bases, with 10 bases left between them. The CDR3 sequence is CASKRGGGYTF. CDR3 DNA sequence: TGTGCCAGTAAAAGGGGAGGTGGCTACACCTTC.

The genes are TRBV4-2 and TRBJ2-3; unclear D gene. V lost 0 bases to trimming and J lost 5 bases, with 3 bases between them. This CDR3 has 12 amino acids. Germline assignment: CDR1 LGHNA and CDR2 YNFKEQ. This chain's CDR3 is CASSQDQDTQYF. The CDR3 DNA is TGTGCCAGCAGCCAAGACCAAGATACGCAGTATTTT.

The chain carries TRBV6-6 and TRBJ1-1; no reliable D call. Trimming shortened V by 0 bases and J by 3 bases, and 8 bases separated the two germline ends. Germline CDR1 is MNHNY and CDR2 is SVGAGI (reference sequence). There are 14 residues in the CDR3. CDR3 sequence reads: CASSYSTRDTEAFF. The CDR3 DNA sequence: TGTGCCAGCAGTTACTCAACGAGGGACACTGAAGCTTTCTTT.

The V and J genes are TRBV7-8 and TRBJ2-3; possibly TRBD2 for D (5 bases). This CDR3 is built from 14 residues. CDR1 is SGHVS and CDR2 is FQNEAQ in the germline V gene. V was cut by 2 bases and J by 6 bases, with 12 bases left in between. The CDR3 here is CASSLKRSGDTQYF. Here the CDR3 DNA reads TGTGCCAGCAGCTTAAAGCGGAGTGGGGATACGCAGTATTTT.

The chain combines TRBV4-1 with TRBJ2-7, with D possibly being TRBD2 (5 bases). This CDR3 comprises 13 residues. Germline-derived CDR1 and CDR2 are MGHRA and YSYEKL. Trimming removed 3 bases at V and 7 bases at J, with 13 bases between. Written as DNA, the CDR3 is TGCGCCAGCAGCCAGATACTAGTAGGGGAGCAGTACTTC. It codes for CASSQILVGEQYF.

A remark on this clone: The junction and the germline gene differ at one end; a read error may be behind it. The chain is built from TRBV6-1 and TRBJ1-3; D ambiguous. The CDR3 is 11 amino acids. Germline CDR1 reads MNHNS; CDR2 reads SASEGT. CDR3 sequence: CATSSLNTIYF. CDR3 DNA: TGTGCCACCAGTTCCCTAAACACCATATATTTT.

The chain is built from TRBV29-1 and TRBJ2-6; D is possibly TRBD2 (5 bases). The CDR3 sequence is 14 residues long. Germline V gene data show CDR1 as SQVTM and CDR2 as ANQGSEA. V dropped 6 bases and J dropped 6 bases, with 15 bases sitting between them. The CDR3 loop is CSVDTSAEANVLTF. The CDR3 DNA sequence: TGCAGCGTGGATACTAGTGCGGAGGCCAACGTCCTGACTTTC.

V usage is TRBV11-2 and J usage is TRBJ2-3; 9 positions match TRBD1. V shed 5 bases, J shed 4 bases, and the junction held 7 bases outside the gene matches. The CDR3 is 15 residues long. CDR1 and CDR2 from the germline V gene are SGHAT and FQNNGV. CDR3 bases: TGTGCCAGCAGCCTACCGACAGGGGGGGCAGATACGCAGTATTTT. It encodes CASSLPTGGADTQYF.

This clone was found once. V is TRBV6-1 and J is TRBJ2-1, with 11 bases identical to TRBD2. Germline CDR1 MNHNS, CDR2 SASEGT. The trim removed 6 bases at V and 4 bases at J, leaving 2 bases unmatched. This CDR3 has 14 residues. The chain's CDR3 is CASSRTSGYNEQFF. As DNA, the CDR3 is TGTGCCAGCAGCAGGACTAGCGGGTACAATGAGCAGTTCTTC.

The rearrangement uses TRBV2 and TRBJ1-5; 7 bases align to TRBD1. V gave up 4 bases and J gave up 6 bases; unmatched junction bases: 6. The germline V gene has CDR1 SNHLY and CDR2 FYNNEI. This CDR3 is 14 amino acids long. In DNA form, the CDR3 reads TGTGCCAGCAGTGTTGGACAGGTGGGTCAGCCCCAGCATTTT. Translated: CASSVGQVGQPQHF.

J is TRBJ1-5 and V is TRBV28; possibly TRBD1 for D (6 bases). This CDR3 has 15 amino acids. CDR1 and CDR2 from the germline V gene are MDHEN and SYDVKM. V lost 6 bases, J lost 2 bases, and 14 bases lay in between. The CDR3 sequence is CASRRLGGGNQPQHF. CDR3 bases: TGTGCCAGCAGAAGGTTAGGGGGAGGCAATCAGCCCCAGCATTTT.

The chain recombines TRBV7-3 with TRBJ2-2; TRBD2 is a possible D gene (6 bases). V lost 1 base and J lost 10, with 7 bases in between. In germline, CDR1 is SGHTA, CDR2 FQGTGA. The CDR3 is 12 amino acids. The CDR3 DNA follows: TGTGCCAGCAGCTTAAGGCGGGAGGAGCTGTTTTTT. Translation gives CASSLRREELFF. Full variable domain (remainder filled in from reference TRBV7-3 and TRBJ2-2): GAGVSQTPSNKVTEKGKYVELRCDPISGHTALYWYRQSLGQGPEFLIYFQGTGAADDSGLPNDRFFAVRPEGSVSTLKIQRTERGDSAVYLCASSLRREELFFGEGSRLTVL.

The chain employs TRBV5-1 and TRBJ1-1, with 7 bases lining up with TRBD1. V lost 4 bases to trimming and J lost 2 bases; unmatched junction nucleotides: 5. The CDR3 covers 14 residues. Germline V lookup: CDR1 SGHRS, CDR2 YFSETQ. CDR3 amino acids: CASSHRGLNTEAFF. CDR3 bases: TGCGCCAGCAGCCACAGGGGCCTTAACACTGAAGCTTTCTTT.

This clone was detected a few times. The chain combines TRBV19 with TRBJ2-7, with D possibly matching TRBD2 (6 bases). Germline lookup yields CDR1 LNHDA and CDR2 SQIVND (reference sequence). Trimming stripped 10 bases from V and 6 bases from J, with 19 bases between. The CDR3 totals 13 residues. For the CDR3, the DNA is TGTGCCACTCGAGTGACTAGTGCCACCGAGCAGTACTTC. It codes for CATRVTSATEQYF.

A single count supports this clone. The chain is built from TRBV9 and TRBJ1-5; D is possibly TRBD1 (5 bases). This CDR3 has 15 amino acids. V dropped 4 bases and J dropped 3 bases, with 14 bases sitting between them. The V gene's germline CDR1 is SGDLS and CDR2 YYNGEE. The CDR3 DNA reads TGTGCCAGCAGCCCGGGACGGGGGTACAATCAGCCCCAGCATTTT. It codes for CASSPGRGYNQPQHF.

CDR3 nucleotide sequence: TGTGCCAGCAGCGTAGCCTTGCGCTTGAGCTCCTACAATGAGCAGTTCTTC. Protein: CASSVALRLSSYNEQFF. The V gene is TRBV9, the J gene TRBJ2-1; D is undetermined. V was cut by 0 bases and J by 0 bases, with 13 bases left in between. This CDR3 spans 17 amino acids. Germline lookup yields CDR1 SGDLS and CDR2 YYNGEE.

This clone was seen just once. The V and J genes are TRBV9 and TRBJ1-4; TRBD1 agrees at 9 bases. Germline CDR1 and CDR2: SGDLS and YYNGEE. The CDR3 runs to 16 residues. The J segment lost 4 bases and the V segment lost 4 bases, leaving 8 bases of the junction unmatched. The CDR3 nucleotides read TGTGCCAGCAGCCCAAAGAGGGACAGGGATAATGAAAAACTGTTTTTT. Amino acids: CASSPKRDRDNEKLFF.